Below are 2 T cell receptor beta chains sequenced from a single sample in a study of CXCR3-negative and CXCR3-positive naive CD8 T cells. With UMI labels, 5' RACE was used to prepare the TRB cDNA libraries. TCRdb reanalyzed the 5' RACE reads, giving one entry per CDR3 protein sequence and no DNA. This sample's table reports 150,000 to 180,000 distinct CDR3 sequences. The study, taken as a whole, reports: Naive cells that were CXCR3-positive had more hydrophobic TRB CDR3s (compared with CXCR3-negative naive cells).

Their recognized antigens are unknown. Sequenced material: naive CXCR3+ CD8+ T cells from blood. The sample's subset: CD45RO-CCR7+CD27+CD95- naive CD8+ T cells expressing CXCR3 (TNR3+). The receptors derive from a human donor in good health. Some clones in this sample may be carry-over from other donors' samples.

The CDR3 sequence is CASSVHPGGTDTQYF. The chain couples TRBV7-9 to TRBJ2-3. The CDR3 sequence is 15 residues long. CDR1 is SEHNR and CDR2 is FQNEAQ in the germline V gene (reference sequence). The full variable domain, its missing parts supplied by reference TRBV7-9 and TRBJ2-3, is DTGVSQNPRHKITKRGQNVTFRCDPISEHNRLYWYRQTLGQGPEFLTYFQNEAQLEKSRLLSDRFSAERPKGSFSTLEIQRTEQGDSAMYLCASSVHPGGTDTQYFGPGTRLTVL.

The V call is TRBV27, the J call TRBJ2-1; lacking DNA, the TRBD1 call made by TCRdb goes unchecked. This CDR3 contains 15 residues. CDR1 and CDR2 (germline): MNHEY, SMNVEV (reference sequence). CDR3 amino acids: CASSIDRGSNNEQFF.